Each of the 24 T cell receptor beta chains below was sequenced from the same sample in a study of beta chain features in type 1 diabetes. The study's findings and limits: Moderate yet significant TCRB CDR3 shortening was seen in Type 1 diabetes patients in all four CD4+ subsets.

Of the isolated RNA, all was reverse transcribed, and so the sequenced material was expressed TCRB transcripts. Libraries were prepared by immunoSEQ multiplex PCR; TCRdb keeps only in-frame clonotypes and omits some of them. Of 250,000 to 350,000 clones listed, roughly an eighth were seen once; the top ten hold over 0.015%. Their recognized antigens are unknown. What was sequenced was naive CD4+ T cells from blood. These receptors were collected from a man aged 25-40 years with type 1 diabetes.

This clone was seen only a few times. J is TRBJ2-1 and V is TRBV29-1, with TRBD2 identical over 8 bases. The CDR3 has 15 amino acids. The junction had 4 bases not matched to a gene; V was cut back by 3 bases and J by 0 bases. Germline loops: CDR1 SQVTM, CDR2 ANQGSEA. As DNA, the CDR3 is TGCAGCGTTGACTCGCTAGCGGGCTCCTACAATGAGCAGTTCTTC. It translates to CSVDSLAGSYNEQFF.

The gene calls are TRBV5-1 and TRBJ2-3; perhaps TRBD2 as D (6 bases). The CDR3 has 15 residues. The V end was cut by 2 bases, the J end by 2 bases, with 12 bases between. Germline loops: CDR1 SGHRS, CDR2 YFSETQ. The chain's CDR3 is CASSLRPDYTDTQYF. The DNA for the CDR3 is TGCGCCAGCAGCTTACGACCGGACTACACAGATACGCAGTATTTT.

This clone came up a few times. The J gene is TRBJ2-7, the V gene TRBV4-3; D is uncertain. This CDR3 comprises 15 residues. The ends were cut back, 5 bases at V and 2 bases at J, with 16 bases in the middle. The germline CDR1 and CDR2 sequences are LGHNA and YSLEER. The CDR3, as DNA: TGCGCCAGCAGCTTCGGCAGTGACTTTCCCTACGAGCAGTACTTC. Protein: CASSFGSDFPYEQYF.

The chain combines TRBV25-1 with TRBJ2-6; D not certain. The V and J ends lost 8 bases and 0 bases respectively, with 11 bases between them. The germline gives CDR1 MGHDK, CDR2 SYGVNS. The CDR3 is made up of 15 amino acids. The CDR3 reads CASCPSNSGANVLTF. Written as DNA, the CDR3 is TGTGCCAGCTGCCCCTCTAACTCTGGGGCCAACGTCCTGACTTTC.

The chain links TRBV30 to TRBJ1-2; D possibly corresponds to TRBD1 (5 bases). V shed 0 bases and J shed 7 bases, with 9 bases lying between them. CDR3 length: 12 residues. Looked up from germline, CDR1 is GTSNPN and CDR2 is SVGIG (reference sequence). The CDR3 bases are TGTGCCTGGAGTGTACTGCAGGGTGGCTACACCTTC. This encodes CAWSVLQGGYTF.

This clone was found a few times. The gene calls are TRBV19 and TRBJ1-5; TRBD1 aligns across 9 bases. The junction had 8 bases not matched to a gene; V was cut back by 7 bases and J by 1 base. Per germline, CDR1 LNHDA and CDR2 SQIVND (reference sequence). CDR3 length: 16 residues. CDR3 protein: CASTTGTGWSNQPQHF. For the CDR3, the DNA is TGTGCCAGTACAACCGGGACAGGGTGGAGCAATCAGCCCCAGCATTTT.

This clone occurred a few times. The CDR3, as DNA: TGTGCCAGCAGCCTTTACAGGGAGAGCGATGGCTACACCTTC. It yields the protein CASSLYRESDGYTF. V and J are TRBV16 and TRBJ1-2; TRBD1 is a possible D gene (6 bases). Trimming removed 4 bases from V and 6 bases from J, with 15 bases in between. The CDR3 consists of 14 residues. Per germline, CDR1 KGHSY and CDR2 FQNENV. The full variable domain, rest sourced from reference TRBV16 and TRBJ1-2, is GEEVAQTPKHLVRGEGQKAKLYCAPIKGHSYVFWYQQVLKNEFKFLISFQNENVFDETGMPKERFSAKCLPNSPCSLEIQATKLEDSAVYFCASSLYRESDGYTFGSGTRLTVV.

V and J are TRBV30 and TRBJ2-1, with 8 bases lining up with TRBD1. This CDR3 comprises 17 residues. Germline CDR1 GTSNPN, CDR2 SVGIG (reference sequence). With V trimmed by 4 bases and J by 1 base, 12 bases remained unmatched. CDR3 in amino acids: CAWKPRQGRMSYNEQFF. DNA of the CDR3: TGTGCCTGGAAACCCCGACAGGGGCGAATGTCCTACAATGAGCAGTTCTTC.

This clone has just a few counts. The chain links TRBV13 to TRBJ1-2, with TRBD1 matching 7 bases. The CDR3 is 14 amino acids. Germline V gene lookup returns CDR1 PRHDT and CDR2 FYEKMQ (reference sequence). With 4 bases clipped from V and 2 bases from J, the junction kept 4 bases outside the gene matches. In DNA, the CDR3 is TGTGCCAGCAGCTCCCAACAGGGGAACTATGGCTACACCTTC. Translated: CASSSQQGNYGYTF.

In its sample, this clone was seen a few times. V usage is TRBV7-8 and J usage is TRBJ1-1, with no clear D. The CDR3 sequence is 12 residues long. CDR1 SGHVS and CDR2 FQNEAQ come from the germline V gene. The V end was cut by 4 bases, the J end by 7 bases, with 10 bases between. The CDR3 reads CASSSQYSEAFF. CDR3 nucleotides: TGTGCCAGCAGCTCGCAATACAGTGAAGCTTTCTTT.

The J gene is TRBJ2-5, the V gene TRBV30, with unresolved D. CDR1 is GTSNPN and CDR2 is SVGIG in the germline V gene (reference sequence). The length of the CDR3 is 12 residues. Trimming stripped 6 bases from V and 1 base from J, with 9 bases between. As DNA, the CDR3 is TGTGCCTGCCATAGATTCCAAGAGACCCAGTACTTC. Its translation is CACHRFQETQYF.

This clone was seen more than once but under ten times. V usage is TRBV4-3 and J usage is TRBJ2-4; D unresolved. Germline assignment: CDR1 LGHNA and CDR2 YSLEER. V lost 0 bases and J 2 bases, leaving 8 bases between the germline ends. The CDR3 covers 15 residues. The CDR3 nucleotides are TGCGCCAGCAGCCAAGATTCGACAACCAAAAACATTCAGTACTTC. It yields the protein CASSQDSTTKNIQYF.

This clone was seen a handful of times. V is TRBV7-9 and J is TRBJ1-1, with 9 positions matching TRBD1. V trimming: 2 bases; J trimming: 4 bases; junction bases outside the gene matches: 5. The germline V gene encodes CDR1 SEHNR and CDR2 FQNEAQ (reference sequence). The CDR3 runs 15 residues. CDR3 protein: CASSLRGGQGTEAFF. In nucleotides, the CDR3 is TGTGCCAGCAGCTTAAGAGGGGGACAGGGCACTGAAGCTTTCTTT.

The rearrangement joins TRBV6-1 to TRBJ2-7; TRBD1 matches at 9 bases. This CDR3 spans 14 amino acids. CDR1 is MNHNS, CDR2 SASEGT, per germline. After removal of 6 bases from V and 3 bases from J, the junction contained 6 bases not matched to a gene. As DNA, the CDR3 is TGTGCCAGCAGAACCGGGACAGGGTTCTACGAGCAGTACTTC. Translating it yields CASRTGTGFYEQYF.

This clone has more than one count but fewer than ten. The chain joins TRBV2 to TRBJ2-7; D gene uncertain. Germline loops: CDR1 SNHLY, CDR2 FYNNEI. V was trimmed by 8 bases and J by 6 bases, leaving 11 bases between them. The CDR3 totals 11 residues. Here the CDR3 reads CASRSVIEQYF. CDR3 coding DNA: TGTGCCAGCCGCTCGGTAATCGAGCAGTACTTC.

The chain joins TRBV27 to TRBJ2-5, with D perhaps TRBD1 (5 bases). This CDR3 is 15 amino acids long. Trimming stripped 3 bases from V and 2 bases from J, with 13 bases between. Looked up from germline, CDR1 is MNHEY and CDR2 is SMNVEV (reference sequence). The CDR3 DNA follows: TGTGCCAGCAGTTTTAGACAGCCAACTCAAGAGACCCAGTACTTC. This encodes CASSFRQPTQETQYF.

In this sample, this clone turned up a few times. This chain uses TRBV29-1 with TRBJ2-5; 9 bases match TRBD2. The CDR3 contains 12 residues. From germline, CDR1 is SQVTM and CDR2 ANQGSEA. The CDR3 loop reads CKGIAGAETQYF. The CDR3 DNA reads TGCAAGGGTATAGCGGGAGCGGAGACCCAGTACTTC.

CDR3 nucleotides: TGTGCCAGTCGGGGTTGGGCGAGCACAGATACGCAGTATTTT. Amino acids: CASRGWASTDTQYF. The V gene is TRBV19, the J gene TRBJ2-3; TRBD2 is a possible D gene (5 bases). Germline values: CDR1 LNHDA, CDR2 SQIVND (reference sequence). V dropped 8 bases and J dropped 0 bases, with 12 bases sitting between them. This CDR3 contains 14 residues.

V is TRBV18 and J is TRBJ2-1; 8 nucleotides align to TRBD2. V was pared by 4 bases and J by 6 bases, with 5 bases of the junction left unmatched. Germline CDR1 KGHSH, CDR2 LQKENI. The CDR3 sequence is 14 residues long. The CDR3 loop is CASSLPGLVNEQFF. CDR3 DNA: TGTGCCAGCTCACTACCGGGACTAGTCAATGAGCAGTTCTTC.

This chain connects TRBV6-5 to TRBJ1-1; D is perhaps TRBD1 (5 bases). V was pared by 3 bases and J by 1 base, with 9 bases between. Germline V gene sequence: CDR1 MNHEY, CDR2 SVGAGI. CDR3 length equals 14 residues. The CDR3 region is CASSYTTENTEAFF. CDR3 nucleotides: TGTGCCAGCAGTTATACGACAGAGAACACTGAAGCTTTCTTT.

A single count supports this clone. V gene TRBV7-2 combines with J gene TRBJ1-2; 10 positions agree with TRBD1. The CDR3 sequence is 15 residues long. Trimming cost V 2 bases and J 4 bases; bases outside gene matches: 4. CDR1 is SGHTA and CDR2 is FQGNSA in the germline V gene. The CDR3 DNA reads as TGTGCCAGCAGCTTAACTTGGACAGGGGGCTATGGCTACACCTTC. Its protein is CASSLTWTGGYGYTF.

There are a few counts of this clone. J is TRBJ2-5 and V is TRBV14, with D maybe TRBD1 (6 bases). V lost 0 bases, J lost 1 base, and 12 bases lay in between. The CDR3 runs to 16 residues. Germline CDR1 reads SGHDN; CDR2 reads FVKESK. CDR3 nucleotides: TGTGCCAGCAGCCAAGATTTAGGACAGCCCCAAGAGACCCAGTACTTC. Translation: CASSQDLGQPQETQYF.

The genes are TRBV5-1 and TRBJ1-5; 7 bases line up with TRBD1. The CDR3 totals 14 residues. Trimming at V came to 5 bases and at J to 5 bases, leaving 7 bases not matched to a gene. Germline V lookup: CDR1 SGHRS, CDR2 YFSETQ. The CDR3 sequence: CASSPTGIDQPQHF. The DNA for the CDR3 is TGCGCCAGCAGTCCGACAGGGATAGATCAGCCCCAGCATTTT. The whole variable domain, remainder taken from reference TRBV5-1 and TRBJ1-5, is KAGVTQTPRYLIKTRGQQVTLSCSPISGHRSVSWYQQTPGQGLQFLFEYFSETQRNKGNFPGRFSGRQFSNSRSEMNVSTLELGDSALYLCASSPTGIDQPQHFGDGTRLSIL.

The chain recombines TRBV29-1 with TRBJ2-3; D is possibly TRBD1 (5 bases). The V and J ends lost 5 bases and 4 bases respectively, with 10 bases between them. Germline lookup yields CDR1 SQVTM and CDR2 ANQGSEA. The CDR3 length is 12 residues. In DNA form, the CDR3 reads TGCAGCGTTCGAAGGGGTGCAGATACGCAGTATTTT. Its translation is CSVRRGADTQYF.